The clone carrying this T cell receptor (beta chain) was seen just once. Its antigen is currently unknown. The sample originates from a study of lung T cells in sarcoidosis with Löfgren's syndrome. Study outcomes and limitations: The most expanded V genes in Löfgren's patients were reportedly TRAV12-1 and TRBV2. TRAV12-1 preferentially paired with TRBV2, with homologous CDR3s.

One entry per CDR3 protein, called by TCRdb with MiXCR from the reads. The table lists 8,500 to 9,500 distinct CDR3 sequences, 20% to 25% of them singletons. The CDR3 consists of 14 residues. The germline gives CDR1 SGHRS, CDR2 YFSETQ. Trimming stripped 1 base from V and 3 bases from J, with 11 bases between. Sequenced sample: CD4+ T cells from bronchoalveolar lavage fluid. The sequence derives from a human donor with sarcoidosis (Löfgren's syndrome or another form), or a control subject (not recorded which). The rearrangement joins TRBV5-1 to TRBJ2-7; tentatively, D is TRBD2 (7 bases). The CDR3 is CASSLNREGYEQYF. Here the CDR3 DNA reads TGCGCCAGCAGCTTGAACAGGGAGGGCTACGAGCAGTACTTC.